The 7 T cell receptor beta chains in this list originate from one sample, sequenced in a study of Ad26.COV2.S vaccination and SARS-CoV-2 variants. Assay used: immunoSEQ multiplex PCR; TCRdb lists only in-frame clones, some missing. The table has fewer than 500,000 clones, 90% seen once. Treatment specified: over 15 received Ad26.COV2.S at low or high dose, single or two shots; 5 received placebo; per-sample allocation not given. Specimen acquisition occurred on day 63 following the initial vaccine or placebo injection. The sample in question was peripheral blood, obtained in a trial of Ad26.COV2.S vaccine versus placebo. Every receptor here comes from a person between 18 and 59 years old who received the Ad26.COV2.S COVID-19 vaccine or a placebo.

CDR3 amino acids: CASKDWAGGYGYTF. The CDR3 coding sequence is TGTGCCAGCAAAGACTGGGCAGGGGGCTATGGCTACACCTTC. The V gene is TRBV28, the J gene TRBJ1-2, with TRBD1 identical over 7 bases. The J segment lost 4 bases and the V segment lost 7 bases, leaving 9 bases of the junction unmatched. Germline V lookup: CDR1 MDHEN, CDR2 SYDVKM. The CDR3 runs 14 residues.

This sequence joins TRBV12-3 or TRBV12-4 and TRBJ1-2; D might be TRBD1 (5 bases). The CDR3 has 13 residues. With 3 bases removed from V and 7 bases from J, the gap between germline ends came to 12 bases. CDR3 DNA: TGTGCCAGCAGTTTCGGAGGGGCGGGTGGCTACACCTTC. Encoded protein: CASSFGGAGGYTF.

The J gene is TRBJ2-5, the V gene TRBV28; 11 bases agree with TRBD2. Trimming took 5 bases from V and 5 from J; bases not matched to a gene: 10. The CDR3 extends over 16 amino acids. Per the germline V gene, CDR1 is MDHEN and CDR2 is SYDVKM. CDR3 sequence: CASSPPHSGREETQYF. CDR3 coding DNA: TGTGCCAGCAGTCCCCCACATAGCGGGAGGGAGGAGACCCAGTACTTC.

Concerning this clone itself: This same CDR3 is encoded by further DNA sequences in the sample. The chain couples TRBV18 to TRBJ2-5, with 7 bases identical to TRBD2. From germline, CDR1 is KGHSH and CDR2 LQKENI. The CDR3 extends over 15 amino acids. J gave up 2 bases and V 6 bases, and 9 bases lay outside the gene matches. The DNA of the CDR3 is TGTGCCAGCTCTCCGAGCGGCGGGAGACAAGAGACCCAGTACTTC. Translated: CASSPSGGRQETQYF.

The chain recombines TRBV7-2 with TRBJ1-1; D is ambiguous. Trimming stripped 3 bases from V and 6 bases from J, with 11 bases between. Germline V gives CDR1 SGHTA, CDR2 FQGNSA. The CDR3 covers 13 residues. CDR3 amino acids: CASSLTIRAEAFF. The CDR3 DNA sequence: TGTGCCAGCAGCTTGACGATTCGCGCTGAAGCTTTCTTT.

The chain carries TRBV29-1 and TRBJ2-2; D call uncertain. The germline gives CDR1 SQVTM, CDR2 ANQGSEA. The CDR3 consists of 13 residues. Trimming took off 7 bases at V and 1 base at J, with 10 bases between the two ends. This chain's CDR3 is CSAEVENTGELFF. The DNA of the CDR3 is TGCAGCGCCGAGGTTGAGAACACCGGGGAGCTGTTTTTT.

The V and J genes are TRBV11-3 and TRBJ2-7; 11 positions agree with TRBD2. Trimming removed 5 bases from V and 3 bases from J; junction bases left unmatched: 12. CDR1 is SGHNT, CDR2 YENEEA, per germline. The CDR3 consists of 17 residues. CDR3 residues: CASSPLNSGRGDYEQYF. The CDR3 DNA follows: TGTGCCAGCAGCCCGCTAAATAGCGGGAGGGGAGACTACGAGCAGTACTTC.